Each of the 29 T cell receptor beta chains below was sequenced from the same sample in a study of regulatory T cells in long-lasting Graves disease. CDR3 regions were amplified by Arm-PCR using iRepertoire HTBI primers to build TCR beta libraries. One entry per CDR3 protein results from TCRdb running MiXCR on the multiplex PCR reads. This table has 400,000 to 500,000 distinct CDR3 sequences, 14% appearing once. Specified time point: newly diagnosed GD, antithyroid drugs for less than 3 months. RNA from PBMCs was the source of the TCR library. The sample also formed part of further work on T cells in Graves' hyperthyroidism and ophthalmopathy.

This specimen consisted of peripheral blood mononuclear cells (PBMCs), obtained at new diagnosis, from a patient treated with antithyroid drugs. The receptors derive from a woman in her fifties or sixties with Graves disease.

This clonotype was counted between two and nine times. A read error may explain this, as a much larger clone is one base away. V usage is TRBV5-6 and J usage is TRBJ2-1; TRBD2 might be the D (5 bases). This CDR3 has 12 amino acids. The germline V gene has CDR1 SGHDT and CDR2 YYEEEE. The CDR3 DNA sequence: TGTGCCAGCAGCTGGAGCGGCAATGATCAGTTCTTC. It is translated as CASSWSGNDQFF.

This clonotype was detected ten times or more. A junction end diverges from the germline sequence, so it may reflect a read error. The chain has TRBV5-1 and TRBJ2-2, with 7 bases lining up with TRBD1. CDR3 length: 14 residues. Germline CDR1 reads SGHRS; CDR2 reads YFSETQ. For the CDR3, the DNA is TGTGCCAGCAGGGGGACAACAAACACCGGGGAGCTGTTTTTT. The encoded protein is CASRGTTNTGELFF.

This clonotype was observed a few times. This rearrangement joins TRBV28 to TRBJ2-7, with 10 bases identical to TRBD2. The CDR3 has 16 amino acids. The V gene end was trimmed by 5 bases and the J gene end by 0 bases; junction bases not matched to a gene: 7. CDR1 is MDHEN, CDR2 SYDVKM, per germline. The CDR3 coding sequence is TGTGCCAGCAGTACCATAGCGGGAGGCCACTCCTACGAGCAGTACTTC. Translated: CASSTIAGGHSYEQYF.

This clonotype was recorded many times. V is TRBV6-1 and J is TRBJ1-2; perhaps TRBD1 as D (6 bases). The germline V gene encodes CDR1 MNHNS and CDR2 SASEGT. The length of the CDR3 is 14 residues. Trimming took off 7 bases at V and 0 bases at J, with 12 bases between the two ends. CDR3 loop: CASTAGTTNYGYTF. CDR3 DNA sequence: TGTGCCAGCACCGCAGGGACAACTAACTATGGCTACACCTTC.

V gene TRBV13 combines with J gene TRBJ1-6; 7 nucleotides line up with TRBD1. CDR1 is PRHDT and CDR2 is FYEKMQ in the germline V gene (reference sequence). Trimming cost V 5 bases and J 3 bases; bases outside gene matches: 10. CDR3 size: 17 residues. The CDR3 DNA reads as TGTGCCAGCAGCACACGACAGGGTGAATACTATAATTCACCCCTCCACTTT. Its protein is CASSTRQGEYYNSPLHF.

In this sample, this clonotype turned up many times. The chain has TRBV10-3 and TRBJ2-7; possibly TRBD2 for D (7 bases). Trimming took off 6 bases at V and 1 base at J, with 25 bases between the two ends. This CDR3 is 18 amino acids long. The V gene's germline CDR1 is ENHRY and CDR2 SYGVKD. The CDR3 here is CAIRPGLVGGQGSYEQYF. The CDR3 DNA follows: TGTGCCATCAGGCCTGGACTAGTGGGAGGTCAGGGGTCCTACGAGCAGTACTTC.

This clonotype was observed at least ten times. V is TRBV7-8 and J is TRBJ2-3, with TRBD1 matching over 11 bases. Per germline, CDR1 SGHVS and CDR2 FQNEAQ. Germline trimming cut 4 bases from V and 6 bases from J; bases unmatched to any gene: 3. This CDR3 region has 14 residues. The CDR3 nucleotides read TGTGCCAGCAGCTCCAGGACAGGGGGCGATACGCAGTATTTT. Translating gives CASSSRTGGDTQYF.

The CDR3 reads CASSLSQTETQYF. CDR3 in DNA: TGTGCCAGCAGCTTAAGCCAGACGGAGACCCAGTACTTC. The rearrangement joins TRBV7-6 to TRBJ2-5; D remains unclear. This CDR3 has 13 amino acids. Trimming pared 2 bases from V and 5 bases from J, leaving 9 bases between. CDR1 is SGHVS, CDR2 FNYEAQ, per germline.

This chain joins TRBV9 and TRBJ2-2; D uncertain. The CDR3 is 15 amino acids. The ends were cut back, 0 bases at V and 5 bases at J, with 11 bases in the middle. Germline values: CDR1 SGDLS, CDR2 YYNGEE. In DNA form, the CDR3 reads TGTGCCAGCAGCGTAGCCTCTCCTCTAACCGGGGAGCTGTTTTTT. Its translation is CASSVASPLTGELFF.

In its sample, this clonotype was seen many times. The rearrangement links TRBV28 to TRBJ2-7; D is ambiguous. The CDR3 consists of 11 residues. CDR1 is MDHEN, CDR2 SYDVKM, per germline. V lost 6 bases, J lost 4 bases, and 7 bases lay in between. The chain's CDR3 is CASSLHYEQYF. Here the CDR3 DNA reads TGTGCCAGCAGCTTACATTACGAGCAGTACTTC.

The chain is built from TRBV4-2 and TRBJ1-3; unclear D gene. From germline, CDR1 is LGHNA and CDR2 YNFKEQ. This CDR3 has 14 residues. Trimming cost V 1 base and J 3 bases, with 7 bases left between them. In nucleotides, the CDR3 is TGTGCCAGCAGCCAAGGGGGTCATGGAAACACCATATATTTT. It codes for CASSQGGHGNTIYF.

This clonotype was counted ten times or more. Written as DNA, the CDR3 is TGTGCCAGCAGCCAAGATACTGGCACAACTAATGAAAAACTGTTTTTT. Translation gives CASSQDTGTTNEKLFF. The genes are TRBV3-1 and TRBJ1-4; no clear D. CDR3 length equals 16 residues. Germline V gene sequence: CDR1 LGHDT, CDR2 YNNKEL (reference sequence). Trimming removed 0 bases from V and 0 bases from J, with 8 bases in between.

This clonotype has more than one count but fewer than ten. The chain employs TRBV7-3 and TRBJ2-2; TRBD1 might be the D (5 bases). This CDR3 has 17 residues. Deletions cut 5 bases from V and 0 bases from J, with 16 bases between. Germline CDR1 and CDR2: SGHTA and FQGTGA. The CDR3 DNA reads TGTGCCAGCAGCCCGGCTGTGGGCAGGGCGAACACCGGGGAGCTGTTTTTT. It encodes CASSPAVGRANTGELFF.

This clonotype came up a few times. The chain uses TRBV5-6 and TRBJ2-7; tentative D call: TRBD2 (6 bases). Germline V CDR1 and CDR2: SGHDT, YYEEEE. The CDR3 runs 15 residues. With 4 bases removed from V and 0 bases from J, the gap between germline ends came to 14 bases. The CDR3 loop reads CASSLTGASSYEQYF. The CDR3 bases are TGTGCCAGCAGCCTAACGGGAGCTAGCTCCTACGAGCAGTACTTC.

The table lists this clonotype with a few counts. This rearrangement joins TRBV19 to TRBJ2-2, with 7 bases lining up with TRBD2. V lost 10 bases and J lost 5; bases outside the gene matches: 10. The germline gives CDR1 LNHDA, CDR2 SQIVND (reference sequence). The CDR3 runs to 14 residues. The CDR3 protein is CATRRSSGTGELFF. CDR3 DNA sequence: TGTGCCACCAGAAGGAGTAGCGGGACCGGGGAGCTGTTTTTT. Using reference TRBV19 and TRBJ2-2 for the parts outside the CDR3, the full variable domain is DGGITQSPKYLFRKEGQNVTLSCEQNLNHDAMYWYRQDPGQGLRLIYYSQIVNDFQKGDIAEGYSVSREKKESFPLTVTSAQKNPTAFYLCATRRSSGTGELFFGEGSRLTVL.

The sample holds many counts of this clonotype. The chain recombines TRBV12-3 or TRBV12-4 with TRBJ2-3; D ambiguous. The CDR3 loop spans 13 amino acids. V was cut by 7 bases and J by 2 bases, with 10 bases left in between. CDR3 nucleotide sequence: TGTGCCAGCAATCCCCTAATCACAGATACGCAGTATTTT. Translating gives CASNPLITDTQYF.

Ten or more counts support this clonotype. This chain links TRBV5-1 with TRBJ1-1; D remains ambiguous. Trimming cost V 0 bases and J 0 bases, with 9 bases left between them. Germline CDR1 SGHRS, CDR2 YFSETQ. The CDR3 length is 15 residues. CDR3 residues: CASSLEAAMNTEAFF. CDR3 DNA sequence: TGCGCCAGCAGCTTGGAGGCTGCCATGAACACTGAAGCTTTCTTT.

This sequence joins TRBV18 and TRBJ1-4; D perhaps matches TRBD1 (5 bases). V lost 2 bases and J 4 bases, leaving 8 bases between the germline ends. The germline gives CDR1 KGHSH, CDR2 LQKENI. This CDR3 spans 14 amino acids. The DNA of the CDR3 is TGTGCCAGCTCACCAGCAGGGCATAATGAAAAACTGTTTTTT. Translating it yields CASSPAGHNEKLFF. Combining the CDR3 with reference TRBV18 and TRBJ1-4 gives the whole variable domain NAGVMQNPRHLVRRRGQEARLRCSPMKGHSHVYWYRQLPEEGLKFMVYLQKENIIDESGMPKERFSAEFPKEGPSILRIQQVVRGDSAAYFCASSPAGHNEKLFFGSGTQLSVL.

This clonotype appeared a few times. A much more abundant neighbour one base away suggests this may be a read error. This chain uses TRBV30 with TRBJ2-7; maybe TRBD1 (6 bases). The V end lost 3 bases, the J end lost 3 bases, and 12 bases lay between the germline ends. In germline, CDR1 is GTSNPN, CDR2 SVGIG (reference sequence). The CDR3 length is 13 residues. Here the CDR3 DNA reads TGTGCCTGGAGGGGGGCACGCATCTACGAGCAGTACTTC. It translates to CAWRGARIYEQYF. Based on the CDR3 plus reference TRBV30 and TRBJ2-7, the full variable domain is SQTIHQWPATLVQPVGSPLSLECTVEGTSNPNLYWYRQAAGRGLQLLFYSVGIGQISSEVPQNLSASRPQDRQFILSSKKLLLSDSGFYLCAWRGARIYEQYFGPGTRLTVT.

The table lists this clonotype with many counts. The CDR3 bases are TGTGCCAGCAGGCCAACAGGGATTGACACTGAAGCTTTCTTT. As protein: CASRPTGIDTEAFF. The chain combines TRBV28 with TRBJ1-1; tentatively, D is TRBD1 (6 bases). The CDR3 has 14 residues. V dropped 6 bases and J dropped 3 bases, with 14 bases sitting between them. Germline CDR1 is MDHEN and CDR2 is SYDVKM.

J is TRBJ1-5 and V is TRBV20-1; 7 bases are a match to TRBD1. Germline-derived CDR1 and CDR2 are DFQATT and SNEGSKA (reference sequence). V shed 2 bases and J 4 bases; nucleotides not matched to a gene: 5. The CDR3 contains 14 residues. The CDR3 is CSARSRQGNQPQHF. The CDR3 region has the DNA TGCAGTGCTAGATCGCGACAGGGTAATCAGCCCCAGCATTTT.

J is TRBJ1-5 and V is TRBV27; D is uncertain. This CDR3 is 13 amino acids long. V dropped 0 bases and J dropped 8 bases, with 8 bases sitting between them. CDR1 and CDR2 (germline): MNHEY, SMNVEV (reference sequence). The CDR3: CASSLSGPEPQHF. The CDR3 nucleotides read TGTGCCAGCAGTTTATCAGGGCCGGAGCCCCAGCATTTT.

The chain uses TRBV28 and TRBJ1-1, with unresolved D. This CDR3 is built from 14 residues. Trimming removed 7 bases at V and 4 bases at J, with 16 bases between. From germline, CDR1 is MDHEN and CDR2 SYDVKM. The CDR3 region is CASTRPSRLTEAFF. CDR3 coding DNA: TGTGCCAGCACCAGACCGTCAAGGCTCACTGAAGCTTTCTTT. The full variable domain, its missing parts supplied by reference TRBV28 and TRBJ1-1, is DVKVTQSSRYLVKRTGEKVFLECVQDMDHENMFWYRQDPGLGLRLIYFSYDVKMKEKGDIPEGYSVSREKKERFSLILESASTNQTSMYLCASTRPSRLTEAFFGQGTRLTVV.

V and J are TRBV3-1 and TRBJ1-1, with TRBD1 matching 9 bases. Germline loops: CDR1 LGHDT, CDR2 YNNKEL (reference sequence). The CDR3 has 14 amino acids. V lost 3 bases and J lost 5; bases outside the gene matches: 4. This CDR3 is CASSHPGTGTEAFF. Written as DNA, the CDR3 is TGTGCCAGCAGCCATCCCGGGACAGGGACTGAAGCTTTCTTT.

In its sample, this clonotype was seen many times. V gene TRBV5-8 combines with J gene TRBJ2-7; TRBD2 matches 8 bases. V was clipped by 6 bases and J by 5 bases; unmatched bases: 7. Germline V gives CDR1 SGHTS, CDR2 YDEGEE. This CDR3 comprises 13 residues. The CDR3 DNA follows: TGTGCCAGCAAGCGGGAGTGGTCCGACGAGCAGTACTTC. Its protein is CASKREWSDEQYF. The full variable domain, in which reference TRBV5-8 and TRBJ2-7 provide the parts outside the CDR3, is EAGVTQSPTHLIKTRGQQATLRCSPISGHTSVYWYQQALGLGLQFLLWYDEGEERNRGNFPPRFSGRQFPNYSSELNVNALELEDSALYLCASKREWSDEQYFGPGTRLTVT.

This clonotype was counted many times. The rearrangement uses TRBV29-1 and TRBJ1-1; TRBD1 matches at 7 bases. Trimming removed 7 bases from V and 5 bases from J; junction bases left unmatched: 13. The CDR3 contains 14 residues. Germline V gene data show CDR1 as SQVTM and CDR2 as ANQGSEA. CDR3: CSGGRTGGRTEAFF. The CDR3 nucleotides read TGCAGCGGAGGCCGGACAGGAGGGCGAACTGAAGCTTTCTTT.

Worth noting for this clonotype: Possible read error: a much larger clone is one base away. This sequence joins TRBV28 and TRBJ1-2; tentatively, D is TRBD1 (6 bases). The CDR3 consists of 12 residues. Per the germline V gene, CDR1 is MDHEN and CDR2 is SYDVKM. For the CDR3, the DNA is TGTGTCAGCAGTTTTAGGGGGGGTGGCTACACCTTC. Protein sequence: CVSSFRGGGYTF.

This clonotype was observed at least ten times. The chain has TRBV28 and TRBJ1-5; TRBD1 is a possible D gene (5 bases). Germline V gives CDR1 MDHEN, CDR2 SYDVKM. CDR3 length: 18 residues. Trimming left V 2 bases short and J 0 bases short, with 17 bases between. This CDR3 is CASSLGSGSGGSNQPQHF. Written as DNA, the CDR3 is TGTGCCAGCAGTTTAGGGAGTGGTTCGGGGGGTAGCAATCAGCCCCAGCATTTT.

This clonotype appeared a few times. Just one base apart from a much larger clone, this may be a read error. The gene calls are TRBV12-3 or TRBV12-4 and TRBJ2-1; D is possibly TRBD2 (6 bases). The CDR3 totals 13 residues. CDR3: CASWGDSYNEQLF. Written as DNA, the CDR3 is TGTGCCAGCTGGGGGGACTCCTACAATGAGCAGCTCTTC.